A single sample gave rise to the 27 T cell receptor beta chains below, sequenced in a study of cytomegalovirus exposure and HLA in healthy donors. Vbeta (60) and Jbeta (13) primers were used in the PCR. This table comes from immunoSEQ multiplex PCR, and its TCRdb copy is limited to in-frame clones, with some not included. The data hold around 160,000 clones, with 80% to 90% observed a single time. The sequenced sample was PBMCs. These receptors were collected from a man younger than 35 in good health and CMV-seropositive.

CDR3 coding DNA: TGTGCCAATTCGGAGGGCTATAATTCACCCCTCCACTTT. Translation gives CANSEGYNSPLHF. The rearrangement joins TRBV10-3 to TRBJ1-6; D not resolved. CDR3 size: 13 residues. V lost 10 bases, J lost 3 bases, and 10 bases lay in between. From germline, CDR1 is ENHRY and CDR2 SYGVKD.

The chain uses TRBV7-9 and TRBJ2-1; D is uncertain. V dropped 5 bases and J dropped 5 bases, with 13 bases sitting between them. The CDR3 sequence is 14 residues long. Looked up from germline, CDR1 is SEHNR and CDR2 is FQNEAQ (reference sequence). In DNA, the CDR3 is TGTGCCAGCAGCCCTGTTCGCTACCACAATGAGCAGTTCTTC. Translation: CASSPVRYHNEQFF.

CDR3 residues: CASSTQRDRKETQYF. The CDR3 DNA reads as TGTGCCAGCAGTACCCAGAGAGACAGGAAAGAGACCCAGTACTTC. The chain combines TRBV6-1 with TRBJ2-5, with D perhaps matching TRBD1 (6 bases). Deletions cut 5 bases from V and 3 bases from J, with 16 bases between. The CDR3 has 15 residues. In germline, CDR1 is MNHNS, CDR2 SASEGT.

The chain carries TRBV27 and TRBJ1-2; TRBD1 agrees at 11 bases. Looked up from germline, CDR1 is MNHEY and CDR2 is SMNVEV (reference sequence). The CDR3 sequence is 18 residues long. J was trimmed by 0 bases and V by 6 bases; bases with no gene match: 12. CDR3 loop: CASSLSGTGGTTNYGYTF. The CDR3 DNA sequence: TGTGCCAGCAGCCTCTCCGGGACAGGGGGTACGACTAACTATGGCTACACCTTC.

This clone occurred once. The rearrangement uses TRBV6-1 and TRBJ1-5, with D possibly matching TRBD1 (5 bases). The V gene's germline CDR1 is MNHNS and CDR2 SASEGT. V lost 2 bases, J lost 0 bases, and 26 bases lay in between. The CDR3 loop spans 21 amino acids. This CDR3 is CASSELQTAGQISNSNQPQHF. CDR3 in DNA: TGTGCCAGCAGTGAACTCCAAACAGCAGGGCAGATTTCCAATAGCAATCAGCCCCAGCATTTT.

V and J are TRBV6-1 and TRBJ1-5; D possibly corresponds to TRBD1 (6 bases). The CDR3 has 15 residues. V lost 6 bases, J lost 4 bases, and 16 bases lay in between. Germline values: CDR1 MNHNS, CDR2 SASEGT. CDR3 in DNA: TGTGCCAGCAGAGAAACCGGGACAAATAATCAGCCCCAGCATTTT. Its translation is CASRETGTNNQPQHF.

The chain is built from TRBV30 and TRBJ1-1; D is uncertain. Between the trimmed V and J ends, which lost 2 bases and 4 bases, there was a span of 11 bases. The CDR3 extends over 13 amino acids. Germline V gene sequence: CDR1 GTSNPN, CDR2 SVGIG (reference sequence). The CDR3 coding sequence is TGTGCCTGGAGTCGGTCCCCCGCCACTGAAGCTTTCTTT. Protein: CAWSRSPATEAFF.

J is TRBJ2-1 and V is TRBV6-1, with 7 nucleotides matching TRBD2. There are 15 residues in the CDR3. Per germline, CDR1 MNHNS and CDR2 SASEGT. V lost 10 bases, J lost 4 bases, and 13 bases stayed unmatched. The CDR3 DNA is TGTGCCACCCGGGCTGTGGCTAGCGGTTACAATGAGCAGTTCTTC. Translated, it gives CATRAVASGYNEQFF.

The CDR3, as DNA: TGTGCCAGCAGCGTAGGCTGGGCATCTAATGAAAAACTGTTTTTT. Its protein product is CASSVGWASNEKLFF. This sequence joins TRBV9 and TRBJ1-4; D call uncertain. V lost 0 bases, J lost 3 bases, and 9 bases lay in between. The length of the CDR3 is 15 residues. Germline V gene sequence: CDR1 SGDLS, CDR2 YYNGEE.

This clone was picked up a small number of times. V and J are TRBV4-1 and TRBJ1-6, with a possible D match to TRBD1 (6 bases). The V gene lost 6 bases and the J gene lost 4 bases, with 13 bases spanning the gap. CDR1 and CDR2 from the germline V gene are MGHRA and YSYEKL. This CDR3 comprises 15 residues. CDR3: CASRADRAYNSPLHF. CDR3 bases: TGCGCCAGCAGAGCGGACAGAGCTTATAATTCACCCCTCCACTTT.

The rearrangement uses TRBV6-1 and TRBJ2-3; D is possibly TRBD2 (5 bases). V dropped 7 bases and J dropped 3 bases, with 14 bases sitting between them. The CDR3 is 14 residues long. Germline V gives CDR1 MNHNS, CDR2 SASEGT. In nucleotides, the CDR3 is TGTGCCAGCATCCGATCCGGGGTTACAGATACGCAGTATTTT. This codes for CASIRSGVTDTQYF.

CDR3 nucleotide sequence: TGTGCCTGGAGTAACGCAGGCCCCCTCTACTTC. The encoded protein is CAWSNAGPLYF. The chain links TRBV30 to TRBJ2-7, with D hard to call. The CDR3 consists of 11 residues. V gave up 2 bases and J gave up 13 bases, with 15 bases separating them. Germline lookup yields CDR1 GTSNPN and CDR2 SVGIG (reference sequence).

CDR3: CAWSADSLGYGYTF. The DNA for the CDR3 is TGTGCCTGGAGTGCGGACTCCCTAGGCTATGGCTACACCTTC. V usage is TRBV30 and J usage is TRBJ1-2, with unresolved D. The CDR3 covers 14 residues. V shed 1 base and J shed 4 bases, with 13 bases lying between them. The germline gives CDR1 GTSNPN, CDR2 SVGIG (reference sequence).

The chain recombines TRBV9 with TRBJ2-3; 11 bases map to TRBD2. The J segment lost 0 bases and the V segment lost 0 bases, leaving 3 bases of the junction unmatched. Germline assignment: CDR1 SGDLS and CDR2 YYNGEE. The CDR3 consists of 17 residues. The CDR3 reads CASSVGASGGSTDTQYF. CDR3 DNA sequence: TGTGCCAGCAGCGTAGGTGCTAGCGGGGGGAGCACAGATACGCAGTATTTT.

The chain joins TRBV7-3 to TRBJ2-7; TRBD1 aligns across 8 bases. Per the germline V gene, CDR1 is SGHTA and CDR2 is FQGTGA. The CDR3 sequence is 14 residues long. The J segment lost 4 bases and the V segment lost 2 bases, leaving 4 bases of the junction unmatched. The CDR3 reads CASSLDRGLYEQYF. The CDR3 region has the DNA TGTGCCAGCAGCTTAGACAGGGGTCTTTACGAGCAGTACTTC. Together with reference TRBV7-3 and TRBJ2-7, the CDR3 gives the full variable domain: GAGVSQTPSNKVTEKGKYVELRCDPISGHTALYWYRQSLGQGPEFLIYFQGTGAADDSGLPNDRFFAVRPEGSVSTLKIQRTERGDSAVYLCASSLDRGLYEQYFGPGTRLTVT.

The gene calls are TRBV5-4 and TRBJ2-5, with 12 bases identical to TRBD1. The DNA end is a closer match to TRBJ2-7, so the J assignment may be wrong. Germline V lookup: CDR1 SGHNT, CDR2 YYREEE (reference sequence). This CDR3 has 13 residues. The DNA for the CDR3 is TGTGCCAGCTGGGGACAGGGGGCTGACGAGCAGTACTTC. It is translated as CASWGQGADEQYF.

V and J are TRBV4-1 and TRBJ2-5, with 11 bases lining up with TRBD2. The CDR3 spans 17 residues. Germline values: CDR1 MGHRA, CDR2 YSYEKL. Trimming removed 0 bases from V and 2 bases from J; junction bases left unmatched: 5. The CDR3 sequence is CASSQEIAGGVQETQYF. Here the CDR3 DNA reads TGCGCCAGCAGCCAAGAAATAGCGGGGGGGGTGCAAGAGACCCAGTACTTC.

This chain links TRBV19 with TRBJ2-5, with unresolved D. The CDR3 loop spans 12 amino acids. Germline V gene data show CDR1 as LNHDA and CDR2 as SQIVND (reference sequence). Trimming left V 7 bases short and J 9 bases short, with 15 bases between. The CDR3, as DNA: TGTGCCAGTACGAACAGTCCATGGGCCCAGTACTTC. This sequence encodes CASTNSPWAQYF.

V and J are TRBV30 and TRBJ2-5; D perhaps matches TRBD1 (6 bases). Trimming left V 4 bases short and J 2 bases short, with 11 bases between. CDR3 length: 13 amino acids. The germline V gene encodes CDR1 GTSNPN and CDR2 SVGIG (reference sequence). Here the CDR3 reads CAWNGQPQETQYF. CDR3 in DNA: TGTGCCTGGAACGGACAGCCTCAAGAGACCCAGTACTTC.

The chain joins TRBV5-1 to TRBJ2-5, with TRBD2 identical over 8 bases. Germline lookup yields CDR1 SGHRS and CDR2 YFSETQ. CDR3 length: 15 residues. J was trimmed by 1 base and V by 5 bases; bases with no gene match: 7. The CDR3 DNA reads TGCGCCAGCAGGGGTGGGGCGGGGGGCCAAGAGACCCAGTACTTC. This gives the protein CASRGGAGGQETQYF.

This chain uses TRBV9 with TRBJ2-3; 10 nucleotides line up with TRBD2. Germline V gene lookup returns CDR1 SGDLS and CDR2 YYNGEE. J gave up 2 bases and V 3 bases, and 3 bases lay outside the gene matches. The CDR3 is made up of 15 amino acids. This chain's CDR3 is CASSGTSGNTDTQYF. CDR3 coding DNA: TGTGCCAGCAGCGGAACTAGCGGGAACACAGATACGCAGTATTTT. Based on the CDR3 plus reference TRBV9 and TRBJ2-3, the full variable domain is DSGVTQTPKHLITATGQRVTLRCSPRSGDLSVYWYQQSLDQGLQFLIQYYNGEERAKGNILERFSAQQFPDLHSELNLSSLELGDSALYFCASSGTSGNTDTQYFGPGTRLTVL.

CDR3 in DNA: TGTGCCAGCAGTTTAGGAGGATACCAAGAGACCCAGTACTTC. This codes for CASSLGGYQETQYF. The rearrangement uses TRBV27 and TRBJ2-5; TRBD2 might be the D (5 bases). This CDR3 contains 14 residues. Germline V CDR1 and CDR2: MNHEY, SMNVEV (reference sequence). V was clipped by 2 bases and J by 0 bases, with 7 bases between them.

The rearrangement joins TRBV9 to TRBJ2-1; TRBD1 is a possible D gene (6 bases). Germline V lookup: CDR1 SGDLS, CDR2 YYNGEE. The CDR3 spans 15 residues. Deletions cut 0 bases from V and 5 bases from J, with 12 bases between. Here the CDR3 reads CASSVVWGPDNEQFF. In nucleotides, the CDR3 is TGTGCCAGCAGCGTAGTCTGGGGGCCTGACAATGAGCAGTTCTTC.

The gene calls are TRBV19 and TRBJ2-6; 8 bases map to TRBD2. V lost 10 bases and J lost 0; bases outside the gene matches: 11. CDR1 is LNHDA and CDR2 is SQIVND in the germline V gene (reference sequence). CDR3 size: 17 residues. For the CDR3, the DNA is TGTGCCACAGAAAGCGGGGGCCCCCCCTCTGGGGCCAACGTCCTGACTTTC. Encoded protein: CATESGGPPSGANVLTF.

CDR3 in DNA: TGCGCCAGCAGCCAACCCGGGACAGCTAGGAAATCTGGCGAGCAGTACTTC. This sequence encodes CASSQPGTARKSGEQYF. The chain is built from TRBV4-1 and TRBJ2-7; 7 bases align to TRBD1. Germline V lookup: CDR1 MGHRA, CDR2 YSYEKL. The length of the CDR3 is 17 residues. The V gene end was trimmed by 2 bases and the J gene end by 6 bases; junction bases not matched to a gene: 16.

This sequence joins TRBV5-5 and TRBJ2-7, with 14 bases that match TRBD2. V dropped 4 bases and J dropped 4; count of bases not matched to a gene: 7. This CDR3 region has 16 residues. Germline V gene lookup returns CDR1 SGHKS and CDR2 YYEKEE (reference sequence). Here the CDR3 reads CASSNRLAGGLYEQYF. As DNA, the CDR3 is TGTGCCAGCAGCAACCGACTAGCGGGGGGGTTGTACGAGCAGTACTTC.

This chain uses TRBV9 with TRBJ2-3; possibly TRBD1 for D (5 bases). The V end lost 1 base, the J end lost 4 bases, and 10 bases lay between the germline ends. Looked up from germline, CDR1 is SGDLS and CDR2 is YYNGEE. This CDR3 is built from 14 residues. CDR3 sequence: CASSVQGPPDTQYF. Written as DNA, the CDR3 is TGTGCCAGCAGCGTACAGGGCCCACCAGATACGCAGTATTTT.